Below, one T cell receptor beta chain is given with its context. Antigen: not known. The data stem from a study of T cells in Graves' hyperthyroidism and ophthalmopathy. Study-wide results and limits: Model predictions of ophthalmopathy came a median around 7.1 months before onset.

Looked up from germline, CDR1 is SGHVS and CDR2 is FNYEAQ. The CDR3 runs 17 residues. Deletions cut 5 bases from V and 5 bases from J, with 24 bases between. The source material, RNA transcripts, was used to amplify TCR beta CDR3 regions. When the TCR CDR3 underwent first-round RT-PCR, the HTBI primer set was used. Each CDR3 protein is one row after TCRdb ran MiXCR on the multiplex PCR reads. The repertoire has about 610,000 distinct CDR3 sequences, roughly 15% of them found once; the top ten carry roughly 3%. Ophthalmopathy in the patients scored at least 3 on Clinical Activity Score and at least 4 on NOSPECS grade, lasting under 3 months. A patient was excluded if there was uncontrolled infection, other autoimmune disease, pregnancy or lactation.

Sequenced material: blood. The origin of this receptor is a woman aged 40 to 50 with Graves' ophthalmopathy. This rearrangement joins TRBV7-6 to TRBJ2-5, with D possibly being TRBD1 or TRBD2 (5 bases each). Here the CDR3 DNA reads TGTGCCAGCAGCATCGGGACCGACCCTCTCGCCAGCGAGACCCAGTACTTC. This encodes CASSIGTDPLASETQYF.